The source of this T cell receptor (beta chain) is a study of T cells in Graves' hyperthyroidism and ophthalmopathy. RNA transcripts yielded amplified TCR beta CDR3 regions. First-round RT-PCR targeting the TCR CDR3 was performed with the HTBI primer set. TCRdb re-derived calls from the multiplex PCR reads in MiXCR, one entry per CDR3 protein. This table holds under 450,000 distinct CDR3 sequences, 15% to 19% found once. Researchers defined stable Graves' hyperthyroidism as no ophthalmopathy progression within 18 months. The receptor comes from a woman aged 18 to 35 with Graves' hyperthyroidism. Sequencing was performed on blood.

The CDR3 region is CSVEGRQSMNTEAFF. CDR3 nucleotides: TGCAGCGTTGAAGGTAGACAGTCAATGAACACTGAAGCTTTCTTT. The J gene is TRBJ1-1, the V gene TRBV29-1; a weak D match, TRBD1 (5 bases). Germline assignment: CDR1 SQVTM and CDR2 ANQGSEA. The V end was cut by 1 base, the J end by 0 bases, with 12 bases between. CDR3 length equals 15 residues.